What follows are 4 T cell receptor beta chains derived from one specimen sequenced in a study of Graves' ophthalmopathy and Graves' hyperthyroidism. Amplification targeted the TCR beta CDR3 regions, with RNA transcripts as the source material. Investigators did first-round RT-PCR with HTBI primers, then second-round multiplex PCR. TCRdb re-called the multiplex PCR reads through MiXCR, storing one row per CDR3 protein. The top ten clones hold 3% to 4% of a sample with around 600,000 distinct CDR3 sequences, over 40% of them seen once. The sequenced material came from peripheral blood. These receptors came from an adult man with Graves' ophthalmopathy.

In this sample, this clonotype turned up a few times. The chain's CDR3 is CASSKGASGVYQETQYF. The CDR3 nucleotides are TGTGCCAGCAGCAAAGGGGCCAGCGGGGTGTACCAAGAGACCCAGTACTTC. This chain links TRBV7-9 with TRBJ2-5; TRBD2 agrees at 7 bases. The CDR3 has 17 residues. Germline CDR1 reads SEHNR; CDR2 reads FQNEAQ (reference sequence). Trimming removed 5 bases from V and 0 bases from J; junction bases left unmatched: 12.

This clonotype was detected many times. The chain carries TRBV4-1 and TRBJ2-6; no definite D call. The V and J ends lost 0 bases and 4 bases respectively, with 7 bases between them. Germline lookup yields CDR1 MGHRA and CDR2 YSYEKL. This CDR3 is built from 15 residues. This chain's CDR3 is CASSQEGSGANVLTF. The CDR3 region has the DNA TGCGCCAGCAGCCAAGAGGGATCCGGGGCCAACGTCCTGACTTTC.

Regarding this clonotype: A much larger clonotype is one base distant, so this may be a read error. This chain uses TRBV2 with TRBJ1-5, with 7 bases fitting TRBD1. V was clipped by 6 bases and J by 2 bases; unmatched bases: 7. The CDR3 length is 15 residues. Germline V gene lookup returns CDR1 SNHLY and CDR2 FYNNEI. The CDR3 bases are TGTGCCAGCAGGGGACAGTCCTTTGGCAATCAGCCCCAGCATTTT. As protein: CASRGQSFGNQPQHF.

The sample holds a few counts of this clonotype. The chain couples TRBV9 to TRBJ1-1, with unresolved D. V lost 6 bases and J lost 4, with 13 bases in between. The CDR3 runs 13 residues. From germline, CDR1 is SGDLS and CDR2 YYNGEE. In DNA, the CDR3 is TGTGCCAGCACTTACGTGGGAGGCACTGAAGCTTTCTTT. Translated: CASTYVGGTEAFF.